Below are 26 T cell receptor beta chains sequenced from a single sample in a study of beta chain features in type 1 diabetes. Whole-study findings and limits: Type 1 diabetes patients showed a moderate but significant shortening of TCRB CDR3s in all four CD4+ subsets.

No antigen is known for these receptors. Every bit of the isolated RNA underwent reverse transcription, so sequencing read expressed TCRB transcripts. The data were produced by immunoSEQ multiplex PCR, yet TCRdb's version contains in-frame clones alone and is incomplete. This table has roughly 700,000 clones, 13% appearing once. The sequenced sample was naive CD4+ T cells from blood. The receptors were gathered from a man aged 18 to 30 with type 1 diabetes.

The CDR3: CAWEPGLAVSSETQYF. CDR3 in DNA: TGTGCCTGGGAACCCGGACTAGCAGTTTCCTCAGAGACCCAGTACTTC. The chain combines TRBV30 with TRBJ2-5; 8 bases map to TRBD2. The CDR3 extends over 16 amino acids. Germline trimming cut 5 bases from V and 4 bases from J; bases unmatched to any gene: 15. Germline lookup yields CDR1 GTSNPN and CDR2 SVGIG (reference sequence).

The V call is TRBV6-5, the J call TRBJ1-3; unclear D gene. The V and J ends lost 6 bases and 3 bases respectively, with 12 bases between them. CDR3 length equals 14 residues. In germline, CDR1 is MNHEY, CDR2 SVGAGI. The CDR3 spells CASSPTEVGNTIYF. CDR3 nucleotides: TGTGCCAGCAGCCCGACGGAGGTTGGAAACACCATATATTTT.

This clone was observed a handful of times. The chain carries TRBV19 and TRBJ1-5, with TRBD1 as a possible D gene (6 bases). This CDR3 comprises 15 residues. V was pared by 1 base and J by 6 bases, with 13 bases between. Germline lookup yields CDR1 LNHDA and CDR2 SQIVND (reference sequence). The CDR3, as DNA: TGTGCCAGTAGTATAGGAACGGGGGCGTTTCAGCCCCAGCATTTT. Amino acid sequence: CASSIGTGAFQPQHF.

In its sample, this clone was seen a few times. V gene TRBV27 combines with J gene TRBJ1-4; a weak D match, TRBD1 (6 bases). Germline values: CDR1 MNHEY, CDR2 SMNVEV (reference sequence). This CDR3 is built from 15 residues. Trimming stripped 6 bases from V and 6 bases from J, with 17 bases between. CDR3 DNA: TGTGCCAGCAGCTGGGGGAGGGGGATTCATGAAAAACTGTTTTTT. Translating gives CASSWGRGIHEKLFF. The variable domain in full, completed from reference TRBV27 and TRBJ1-4, reads EAQVTQNPRYLITVTGKKLTVTCSQNMNHEYMSWYRQDPGLGLRQIYYSMNVEVTDKGDVPEGYKVSRKEKRNFPLILESPSPNQTSLYFCASSWGRGIHEKLFFGSGTQLSVL.

This clone turned up a few times. The chain recombines TRBV29-1 with TRBJ1-1, with 7 bases that match TRBD1. Germline loops: CDR1 SQVTM, CDR2 ANQGSEA. CDR3 size: 13 residues. V was pared by 3 bases and J by 1 base, with 2 bases of the junction left unmatched. The CDR3 DNA sequence: TGCAGCGTTGAGAGGACAGGGAACACTGAAGCTTTCTTT. The encoded protein is CSVERTGNTEAFF.

This chain joins TRBV30 and TRBJ1-1; D is undetermined. Germline CDR1 GTSNPN, CDR2 SVGIG (reference sequence). CDR3 length: 13 amino acids. CDR3 sequence reads: CSSILMVQIRAFF. The CDR3, as DNA: TGTTCCTCTATTCTTATGGTCCAGATAAGAGCTTTCTTT.

This clone came up a few times. The chain combines TRBV7-9 with TRBJ2-5; 8 bases map to TRBD2. The J segment lost 0 bases and the V segment lost 5 bases, leaving 11 bases of the junction unmatched. The germline V gene has CDR1 SEHNR and CDR2 FQNEAQ (reference sequence). The CDR3 covers 17 residues. CDR3 sequence: CASSLSSGGLYQETQYF. The CDR3 region has the DNA TGTGCCAGCAGCCTATCGTCGGGGGGGTTGTACCAAGAGACCCAGTACTTC.

The sample holds a few counts of this clone. V usage is TRBV5-4 and J usage is TRBJ1-1, with TRBD1 matching 7 bases. Per the germline V gene, CDR1 is SGHNT and CDR2 is YYREEE (reference sequence). With 4 bases clipped from V and 4 bases from J, the junction kept 7 bases outside the gene matches. This CDR3 is 14 amino acids long. CDR3 sequence (DNA): TGTGCCAGCAGCCCAACAGGGGAGGGCACTGAAGCTTTCTTT. This sequence encodes CASSPTGEGTEAFF.

This clone was detected a few times. Distinct nucleotide sequences in the sample also encode this CDR3. The rearrangement uses TRBV30 and TRBJ1-4; no definite D call. Trimming removed 2 bases from V and 7 bases from J, with 5 bases in between. The germline V gene has CDR1 GTSNPN and CDR2 SVGIG (reference sequence). The CDR3 length is 11 residues. DNA of the CDR3: TGTGCCTGGAGTCTAGGTGAAAAACTGTTTTTT. Its translation: CAWSLGEKLFF. Full variable domain (rest looked up from reference TRBV30 and TRBJ1-4): SQTIHQWPATLVQPVGSPLSLECTVEGTSNPNLYWYRQAAGRGLQLLFYSVGIGQISSEVPQNLSASRPQDRQFILSSKKLLLSDSGFYLCAWSLGEKLFFGSGTQLSVL.

This clone has just a few counts. In DNA, the CDR3 is TGTGCCAGCAGCTTAGTTTTGACTAGCGGGACGGAGGCGACCCAGTACTTC. Translated, it gives CASSLVLTSGTEATQYF. V and J are TRBV7-9 and TRBJ2-5; 11 nucleotides agree with TRBD2. This CDR3 has 17 residues. V dropped 1 base and J dropped 7; count of bases not matched to a gene: 11. Germline-derived CDR1 and CDR2 are SEHNR and FQNEAQ (reference sequence).

The gene calls are TRBV27 and TRBJ1-2; TRBD1 matches at 7 bases. The V segment lost 5 bases and the J segment 5 bases; nucleotides outside the gene matches: 5. Germline assignment: CDR1 MNHEY and CDR2 SMNVEV (reference sequence). The CDR3 extends over 13 amino acids. CDR3 region: CASSPRDRYGYTF. Here the CDR3 DNA reads TGTGCCAGCAGTCCCCGGGACAGATATGGCTACACCTTC.

This clone was counted only a few times. The V gene is TRBV28, the J gene TRBJ1-3; D unclear. Germline V gene sequence: CDR1 MDHEN, CDR2 SYDVKM. V shed 6 bases and J shed 0 bases, with 9 bases lying between them. The CDR3 has 14 residues. CDR3 nucleotides: TGTGCCAGCAGGACCACCTTCTCTGGAAACACCATATATTTT. It encodes CASRTTFSGNTIYF. Full variable domain (rest looked up from reference TRBV28 and TRBJ1-3): DVKVTQSSRYLVKRTGEKVFLECVQDMDHENMFWYRQDPGLGLRLIYFSYDVKMKEKGDIPEGYSVSREKKERFSLILESASTNQTSMYLCASRTTFSGNTIYFGEGSWLTVV.

This chain uses TRBV7-2 with TRBJ2-5; D remains unclear. The CDR3 is made up of 13 amino acids. Germline CDR1 reads SGHTA; CDR2 reads FQGNSA. V lost 1 base and J lost 5, with 8 bases in between. The CDR3 DNA reads TGTGCCAGCAGCTTAGTTGGCGAGGAGACCCAGTACTTC. Amino acids: CASSLVGEETQYF.

There are a few counts of this clone. This sequence joins TRBV25-1 and TRBJ2-1; D is ambiguous. The ends were cut back, 3 bases at V and 0 bases at J, with 12 bases in the middle. Germline loops: CDR1 MGHDK, CDR2 SYGVNS. The CDR3 is 16 amino acids. The chain's CDR3 is CASSELRPLSYNEQFF. CDR3 DNA sequence: TGTGCCAGCAGTGAGTTGAGACCCCTCTCCTACAATGAGCAGTTCTTC. The entire variable domain, with the rest obtained from reference TRBV25-1 and TRBJ2-1, is as follows: EADIYQTPRYLVIGTGKKITLECSQTMGHDKMYWYQQDPGMELHLIHYSYGVNSTEKGDLSSESTVSRIRTEHFPLTLESARPSHTSQYLCASSELRPLSYNEQFFGPGTRLTVL.

The table lists this clone with a few counts. This sequence joins TRBV2 and TRBJ1-5; D unresolved. Per the germline V gene, CDR1 is SNHLY and CDR2 is FYNNEI. V was pared by 8 bases and J by 11 bases, with 16 bases between. This CDR3 has 12 amino acids. This chain's CDR3 is CASCSTVLTQHF. The CDR3 DNA reads as TGTGCCAGCTGTAGCACGGTTCTAACCCAGCATTTT.

This clone has just a few counts. The chain uses TRBV5-1 and TRBJ2-1, with D perhaps TRBD2 (5 bases). Germline CDR1 reads SGHRS; CDR2 reads YFSETQ. This CDR3 is built from 14 residues. Trimming shortened V by 5 bases and J by 7 bases, and 16 bases separated the two germline ends. CDR3 coding DNA: TGCGCCAGCAGTCAGAGTAGCGCGGTAAATGAGCAGTTCTTC. Translation gives CASSQSSAVNEQFF.

The V call is TRBV6-6, the J call TRBJ1-2, with D possibly matching TRBD1 (6 bases). CDR3 length: 15 amino acids. The germline V gene has CDR1 MNHNY and CDR2 SVGAGI (reference sequence). Deletions cut 2 bases from V and 6 bases from J, with 16 bases between. The DNA of the CDR3 is TGTGCCAGCAGTTACCCGAGTGTCCAGGGGAATGGCTACACCTTC. Translated, it gives CASSYPSVQGNGYTF.

The rearrangement uses TRBV15 and TRBJ2-5; D uncertain. The germline gives CDR1 LNHNV, CDR2 YYDKDF (reference sequence). This CDR3 is 13 amino acids long. The V end was cut by 3 bases, the J end by 3 bases, with 8 bases between. The CDR3 DNA reads as TGTGCCACCAGCAGGGACGCAGAAGAGACCCAGTACTTC. It encodes CATSRDAEETQYF. Using reference TRBV15 and TRBJ2-5 for the parts outside the CDR3, the full variable domain is DAMVIQNPRYQVTQFGKPVTLSCSQTLNHNVMYWYQQKSSQAPKLLFHYYDKDFNNEADTPDNFQSRRPNTSFCFLDIRSPGLGDTAMYLCATSRDAEETQYFGPGTRLLVL.

V gene TRBV28 combines with J gene TRBJ2-1, with D perhaps TRBD1 (5 bases). The CDR3 totals 14 residues. Trimming removed 4 bases from V and 5 bases from J, with 12 bases in between. CDR1 and CDR2 (germline): MDHEN, SYDVKM. CDR3: CASSSSSTDNEQFF. CDR3 nucleotides: TGTGCCAGCAGTTCCTCATCGACAGACAATGAGCAGTTCTTC. Supplemented by reference TRBV28 and TRBJ2-1, the full variable domain reads DVKVTQSSRYLVKRTGEKVFLECVQDMDHENMFWYRQDPGLGLRLIYFSYDVKMKEKGDIPEGYSVSREKKERFSLILESASTNQTSMYLCASSSSSTDNEQFFGPGTRLTVL.

This clone was seen a few times. The chain employs TRBV7-9 and TRBJ2-5; D is undetermined. Per the germline V gene, CDR1 is SEHNR and CDR2 is FQNEAQ (reference sequence). Trimming removed 1 base at V and 0 bases at J, with 9 bases between. The CDR3 extends over 15 amino acids. In DNA, the CDR3 is TGTGCCAGCAGCTTAGTTGGGCCGTACCAAGAGACCCAGTACTTC. This gives the protein CASSLVGPYQETQYF.

This clone was counted only a few times. This chain links TRBV6-5 with TRBJ1-2; the D gene is possibly TRBD1 (5 bases). Germline assignment: CDR1 MNHEY and CDR2 SVGAGI. With 6 bases removed from V and 3 bases from J, the gap between germline ends came to 11 bases. The CDR3 consists of 13 residues. CDR3 amino acids: CASSIQGDYGYTF. Here the CDR3 DNA reads TGTGCCAGCAGCATTCAGGGTGACTATGGCTACACCTTC.

A few counts support this clone. The chain uses TRBV28 and TRBJ2-7; 7 bases map to TRBD1. Germline CDR1 and CDR2: MDHEN and SYDVKM. With V trimmed by 6 bases and J by 3 bases, 11 bases remained unmatched. The CDR3 extends over 15 amino acids. Written as DNA, the CDR3 is TGTGCCAGCAGCCAGTCCGACAGGGCGAACTACGAGCAGTACTTC. Protein sequence: CASSQSDRANYEQYF.

The V gene is TRBV9, the J gene TRBJ2-3, with TRBD2 matching 9 bases. The germline gives CDR1 SGDLS, CDR2 YYNGEE. The CDR3 extends over 16 amino acids. J was trimmed by 2 bases and V by 4 bases; bases with no gene match: 8. This chain's CDR3 is CASSSERGVYTDTQYF. DNA for the CDR3: TGTGCCAGCAGCAGTGAGCGGGGGGTATACACAGATACGCAGTATTTT.

There are a few counts of this clone. The chain is built from TRBV19 and TRBJ2-7, with TRBD1 identical over 7 bases. The germline V gene has CDR1 LNHDA and CDR2 SQIVND (reference sequence). CDR3 length equals 15 residues. The junction had 16 bases not matched to a gene; V was cut back by 9 bases and J by 5 bases. Here the CDR3 DNA reads TGTGCCAGCACTCATCCCGGGACAGAGTCCCACGAGCAGTACTTC. This sequence encodes CASTHPGTESHEQYF.

This chain links TRBV5-1 with TRBJ2-7, with 11 bases matching TRBD2. The J segment lost 3 bases and the V segment lost 4 bases, leaving 9 bases of the junction unmatched. Germline assignment: CDR1 SGHRS and CDR2 YFSETQ. This CDR3 is built from 16 residues. The CDR3 loop reads CASSPLAGGTGYEQYF. CDR3 sequence (DNA): TGCGCCAGCAGCCCTCTAGCGGGGGGAACAGGCTACGAGCAGTACTTC. Variable domain in full (rest from reference TRBV5-1 and TRBJ2-7): KAGVTQTPRYLIKTRGQQVTLSCSPISGHRSVSWYQQTPGQGLQFLFEYFSETQRNKGNFPGRFSGRQFSNSRSEMNVSTLELGDSALYLCASSPLAGGTGYEQYFGPGTRLTVT.

The genes are TRBV27 and TRBJ2-6, with 10 positions matching TRBD1. The CDR3 sequence is 17 residues long. CDR1 MNHEY and CDR2 SMNVEV come from the germline V gene (reference sequence). V shed 5 bases and J 3 bases; nucleotides not matched to a gene: 7. As DNA, the CDR3 is TGTGCCAGCAGTCCCGGGACAGGGGTTTTTGGGGCCAACGTCCTGACTTTC. Residues: CASSPGTGVFGANVLTF.